This entry lists 9 T cell receptor beta chains sequenced from one sample in a study of blood T cell repertoires in COVID-19. Libraries were prepared by immunoSEQ multiplex PCR; TCRdb keeps only in-frame clonotypes and omits some of them. The sample lists around 130,000 clones, 85% to 90% occurring once. The material sequenced was peripheral blood. The receptors originated from a man in his 60s with acute or convalescent COVID-19.

The chain is built from TRBV21-1 and TRBJ2-7; TRBD2, the table's D call, lacks a check against the DNA. TRBV21-1 is assigned pseudogene status. The CDR3 is made up of 11 amino acids. The CDR3 nucleotides are TGTGCCAGCACCGTCCTCTACGAGCAGTACTTC. It translates to CASTVLYEQYF.

CDR3 amino acids: CASSQGTGANYGYTF. For the CDR3, the DNA is TGCGCCAGCAGCCAAGGGACAGGGGCGAACTATGGCTACACCTTC. The chain carries TRBV4-1 and TRBJ1-2, with 9 positions matching TRBD1. The CDR3 runs 15 residues. CDR1 and CDR2 (germline): MGHRA, YSYEKL. V lost 1 base, J lost 2 bases, and 2 bases stayed unmatched.

The rearrangement links TRBV7-9 to TRBJ2-7, with D possibly TRBD2 on 6 matching bases. Germline loops: CDR1 SEHNR, CDR2 FQNEAQ (reference sequence). Trimming took off 5 bases at V and 3 bases at J, with 17 bases between the two ends. This CDR3 spans 15 amino acids. CDR3 nucleotide sequence: TGTGCCAGCAGCCCTGTAGGGACTGGAAACTACGAGCAGTACTTC. It yields the protein CASSPVGTGNYEQYF.

The chain uses TRBV24-1 and TRBJ2-3, with D uncertain. This CDR3 is 15 amino acids long. V was trimmed by 2 bases and J by 2 bases, leaving 10 bases between them. Germline values: CDR1 KGHDR, CDR2 SFDVKD. The CDR3 bases are TGTGCCACCAGTGATTCCGGAGCGAACACAGATACGCAGTATTTT. The encoded protein is CATSDSGANTDTQYF.

The rearrangement uses TRBV16 and TRBJ2-1; D perhaps matches TRBD2 (5 bases). The CDR3 extends over 15 amino acids. In germline, CDR1 is KGHSY, CDR2 FQNENV. The ends were cut back, 3 bases at V and 1 base at J, with 10 bases in the middle. CDR3 protein: CASSHFSGSYNEQFF. CDR3 in DNA: TGTGCCAGCAGCCACTTTTCGGGGTCCTACAATGAGCAGTTCTTC.

The CDR3 spells CASSFRGIQVDDEQFF. Here the CDR3 DNA reads TGTGCCAGCAGCTTCCGCGGAATCCAAGTCGACGATGAGCAGTTCTTC. The rearrangement uses TRBV5-5 and TRBJ2-1; D gene uncertain. This CDR3 contains 16 residues. The ends were cut back, 2 bases at V and 8 bases at J, with 20 bases in the middle. Per the germline V gene, CDR1 is SGHKS and CDR2 is YYEKEE (reference sequence).

The gene calls are TRBV24-1 and TRBJ2-1; D may be TRBD2 (6 bases). The CDR3 loop spans 14 amino acids. CDR1 KGHDR and CDR2 SFDVKD come from the germline V gene. V lost 9 bases and J 1 base, leaving 12 bases between the germline ends. CDR3 bases: TGTGCCACCGCAGCCGGGGGTTCCTACAATGAGCAGTTCTTC. Translation gives CATAAGGSYNEQFF.

The V gene is TRBV30, the J gene TRBJ1-5; TRBD1 is a possible D gene (6 bases). Germline V CDR1 and CDR2: GTSNPN, SVGIG (reference sequence). The CDR3 length is 16 residues. V lost 3 bases to trimming and J lost 9 bases, with 24 bases between them. Here the CDR3 reads CAWSTSGQSNMWPQHF. Written as DNA, the CDR3 is TGTGCCTGGAGCACCTCTGGACAGTCCAATATGTGGCCCCAGCATTTT. The variable domain in full, completed from reference TRBV30 and TRBJ1-5, reads SQTIHQWPATLVQPVGSPLSLECTVEGTSNPNLYWYRQAAGRGLQLLFYSVGIGQISSEVPQNLSASRPQDRQFILSSKKLLLSDSGFYLCAWSTSGQSNMWPQHFGDGTRLSIL.

J is TRBJ2-7 and V is TRBV6-5; 8 bases fit TRBD1. The J segment lost 1 base and the V segment lost 0 bases, leaving 5 bases of the junction unmatched. Germline CDR1 is MNHEY and CDR2 is SVGAGI. The CDR3 loop spans 16 amino acids. The CDR3 DNA follows: TGTGCCAGCAGTTACTCGAACCGGGACAGGTCCTACGAGCAGTACTTC. It is translated as CASSYSNRDRSYEQYF.